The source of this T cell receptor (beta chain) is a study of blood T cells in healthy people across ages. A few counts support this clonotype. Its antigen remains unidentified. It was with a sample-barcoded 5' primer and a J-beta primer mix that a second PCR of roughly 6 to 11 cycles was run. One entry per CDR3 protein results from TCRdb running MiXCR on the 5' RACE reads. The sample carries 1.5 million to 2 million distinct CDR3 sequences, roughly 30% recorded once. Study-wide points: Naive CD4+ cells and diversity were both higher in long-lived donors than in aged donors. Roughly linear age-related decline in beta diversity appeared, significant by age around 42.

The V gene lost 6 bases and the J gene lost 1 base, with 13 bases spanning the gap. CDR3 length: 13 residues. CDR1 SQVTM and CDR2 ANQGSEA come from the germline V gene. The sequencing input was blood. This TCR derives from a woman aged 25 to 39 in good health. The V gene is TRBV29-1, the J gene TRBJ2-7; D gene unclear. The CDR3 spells CSVTPGASYEQYF. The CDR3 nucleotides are TGCAGCGTCACGCCGGGCGCTTCCTACGAGCAGTACTTC.